This T cell receptor beta chain was identified during a study of cytomegalovirus exposure and HLA in healthy donors. Study details: A subsequent analysis stated that the roughly 130 validation repertoires were run on the same platform as the 550 to 750 first-cohort repertoires.

A word on this clone: Antigen unknown.

The donors formed part of the 120-subject validation cohort, distinct from the roughly 620-subject first cohort. Some clones are missing from TCRdb's copy, which holds only in-frame ones; the method was immunoSEQ multiplex PCR. The sample contains more than 60,000 clones, around 96% of which appear only once. Germline CDR1 reads SQVTM; CDR2 reads ANQGSEA. V was pared by 6 bases and J by 6 bases, with 4 bases of the junction left unmatched. The CDR3 has 11 amino acids. Findings and limits, study-wide: In vitro checks showed that a few CMV-associated chains really do target CMV antigens. The authors listed roughly 150 TCR beta chains as cytomegalovirus-associated.

This rearrangement joins TRBV29-1 to TRBJ1-1; 7 nucleotides match TRBD1. This sequence originates from a woman aged 18-30 years in good health and CMV-seropositive. Specimen: PBMCs. The CDR3 sequence is CSVNRGAEAFF. CDR3 coding DNA: TGCAGCGTCAACAGGGGAGCTGAAGCTTTCTTT.